This TCR beta chain came from a study of blood T cell repertoires in COVID-19 (dated by TCRdb to 2020 to 2022). Some background on the complete study: Collaborator samples came from the United States, Italy and Spain and covered acute and convalescent phases of COVID-19. The prospective study material was composed of cDNA or gDNA derived from T cells, B-cell-depleted T cells, or PBMCs. Subjects who had been exposed to COVID-19, were actively infected with it, or had recovered from it provided the deeply sampled blood TCRbeta repertoires that made up the dataset. A freely available public database, intended as a resource for researchers studying the immune response to SARS-CoV-2, is where the repertoires were released. Samples were obtained from the ongoing ImmuneRACE study (first 160 participants) and from some 1,200 subjects provided by 6 global collaborators. Sample metadata almost always included a de-identified subject ID, COVID-19 status, age in years and sex. HLA class I and class II types, where available, came from metadata supplied by the sample provider rather than from assay-based typing.

Worth noting for this clone: Its antigen remains unidentified. Base qualities are missing; no much larger clone stands one base away.

Broader findings and caveats from the paper: How much clinical and demographic metadata was included differed by source and by participant, and the metadata was provided uncurated.

TCRbeta CDR3 regions were amplified from genomic DNA by means of the immunoSEQ Assay, a bias-controlled multiplex PCR. As for how the authors treated the data: Nucleated cell counts per sample were estimated from amplification of reference gene primers within the assay. To quantify the absolute abundance of each unique TCRbeta CDR3 rearrangement, sequence reads were collapsed and filtered. Productive Simpson clonality was computed per sample as the square root of Simpson's diversity index over productive rearrangements. Entries here come from immuneACCESS through TCRdb and include only in-frame sequences with V and J called. Some clones fail to appear in such tables; in the studies checked, an unresolved V gene covers under half of the shortfall, and the cause of the remainder is unknown. V, J and clone size are those of that table, while D and trimming were read from the DNA. This sample lists under 450,000 clones; roughly 90% were detected once. The top ten constitute just over 0.85% of the sample.

In the prospective study, participants were 18 to 89 years old, resided in about two dozen geographic areas of the United States, and were enrolled through a virtual design. To assign participants to cohorts, the prospective study relied on clinical history that participants themselves reported in a screening survey and a study questionnaire. Exposed participants had been in contact, within 2 weeks of entering the study, with a person who had a PCR-confirmed or clinician-diagnosed case of COVID-19. Mobile phlebotomists in the prospective study collected whole blood, serum and a nasopharyngeal or oropharyngeal swab from every participant. Over a 2-month period, participants in the prospective study had the option of providing additional blood draws and questionnaires. Prospective study blood samples were shipped either frozen or at room temperature before DNA extraction. The CDR3 goes from the cysteine to the phenylalanine over 17 residues. The CDR3 DNA has 51 bases and is translated from base 1. Relative to germline, V is missing 7 bases and J is missing 3 bases, with 13 bases of the junction outside any gene match. The germline V gene (reference sequence) provides CDR1 LNHDA and CDR2 SQIVND.

The receptor was derived from a woman aged 40 to 50 who had been exposed to COVID-19. The sample taken for sequencing was PBMCs or T cells enriched from blood (not recorded which). The chain is encoded by TRBV19 joined to TRBJ2-3, and 10 junctional nucleotides match TRBD1. The CDR3 amino acid sequence is: CASTTRGGQGPTDTQYF. The nucleotide sequence reads as follows: TGTGCCAGTACCACGAGGGGGGGACAGGGGCCAACAGATACGCAGTATTTT.